This T cell receptor (beta chain) was sequenced during a study of cytomegalovirus exposure and HLA in healthy donors. Sequencing was performed with immunoSEQ multiplex PCR; in TCRdb, only in-frame clones are kept and a portion is missing. The sample shows more than 150,000 clones, roughly four fifths of them seen only once. V lost 9 bases to trimming and J lost 4 bases; unmatched junction nucleotides: 8. The CDR3 spans 13 residues. Germline lookup yields CDR1 LNHDA and CDR2 SQIVND (reference sequence). Sequencing was carried out using PBMCs. The J gene is TRBJ1-2, the V gene TRBV19; 7 bases align to TRBD1. The sequence was obtained from a woman aged 18-35 years in good health and CMV-seropositive. CDR3 sequence: CASQTGPSYGYTF. For the CDR3, the DNA is TGTGCCAGCCAGACAGGGCCGAGCTATGGCTACACCTTC. Filled out from reference TRBV19 and TRBJ1-2, the complete variable domain reads DGGITQSPKYLFRKEGQNVTLSCEQNLNHDAMYWYRQDPGQGLRLIYYSQIVNDFQKGDIAEGYSVSREKKESFPLTVTSAQKNPTAFYLCASQTGPSYGYTFGSGTRLTVV.